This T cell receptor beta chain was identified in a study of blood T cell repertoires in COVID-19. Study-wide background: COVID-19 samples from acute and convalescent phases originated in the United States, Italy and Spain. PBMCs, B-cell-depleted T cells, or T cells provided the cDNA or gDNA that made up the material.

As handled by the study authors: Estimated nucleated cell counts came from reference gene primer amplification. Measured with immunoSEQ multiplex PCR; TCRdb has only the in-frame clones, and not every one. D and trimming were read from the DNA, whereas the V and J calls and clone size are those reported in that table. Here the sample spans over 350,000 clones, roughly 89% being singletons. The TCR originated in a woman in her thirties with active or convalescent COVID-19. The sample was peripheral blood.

This CDR3 reads CASSHFVTSGRYDSYNEQFF. For the CDR3, the DNA is TGCGCCAGCAGCCACTTCGTCACTAGCGGGAGGTATGACTCCTACAATGAGCAGTTCTTC. The gene calls are TRBV4-1 and TRBJ2-1; 12 bases line up with TRBD2. CDR1 and CDR2 (germline): MGHRA, YSYEKL. This CDR3 region has 20 residues. V trimming: 3 bases; J trimming: 0 bases; junction bases outside the gene matches: 12.